A selection of T cell receptor beta chains follows, all from one sample in a study of T cell responses to AZD1222 COVID-19 vaccine. Here immunoSEQ multiplex PCR was the method, and the copy in TCRdb shows in-frame clones only, minus some. The sample lists some 70,000 clones; about 80% were seen once. The specimen comprised peripheral blood, sampled 28 days after the second AZD1222 dose. The origin of the receptors is an adult who received the AZD1222 COVID-19 vaccine. Both conserved end residues are part of each CDR3. A D gene is named only where the DNA matches it firmly. Expanded clones get a size class; other rows say once, few or many, or leave the size out.

D	length	size	V	J	CDR3	DNA
NA	13	NA	TRBV7-2	TRBJ1-1	CASSSQGYTEAFF	TGTGCCAGCAGCTCTCAGGGGTACACTGAAGCTTTCTTT
NA	13	NA	TRBV11-3	TRBJ2-7	CASSINVGYEQYF	TGTGCCAGCAGTATCAATGTGGGCTACGAGCAGTACTTC
NA	14	NA	TRBV6-5	TRBJ1-5	CASSYSRGDQPQHF	TGTGCCAGCAGTTACAGCCGCGGTGACCAGCCCCAGCATTTT
TRBD1	16	NA	TRBV7-6	TRBJ1-2	CASSSRGQGASAGYTF	TGTGCCAGCAGCTCGAGGGGGCAGGGGGCCTCTGCTGGCTACACCTTC
TRBD1	14	NA	TRBV3-1/TRBV3-2	TRBJ1-4	CASSQQGGDEKLFF	TGTGCCAGCAGCCAACAGGGGGGAGATGAAAAACTGTTTTTT
TRBD1	15	NA	TRBV7-9	TRBJ2-2	CASSWTGGSPGELFF	TGTGCCAGCAGCTGGACAGGGGGATCCCCCGGGGAGCTGTTTTTT
NA	13	few	TRBV3-1/TRBV3-2	TRBJ1-5	CASSQVRGQPQHF	TGTGCCAGCAGCCAAGTACGGGGTCAGCCCCAGCATTTT
NA	15	NA	TRBV7-2	TRBJ2-1	CASSFLAGGANEQFF	TGTGCCAGCAGCTTCCTAGCAGGGGGGGCCAATGAGCAGTTCTTC
NA	13	many	TRBV12-3/TRBV12-4	TRBJ2-7	CASSLAGASEQYF	TGTGCCAGCAGTTTAGCGGGGGCTTCCGAGCAGTACTTC
NA	15	NA	TRBV15	TRBJ2-1	CATSRGRGSYNEQFF	TGTGCCACCAGCAGAGGAAGGGGCTCCTACAATGAGCAGTTCTTC
TRBD2	17	NA	TRBV9	TRBJ2-5	CASSAPLAGGYKETQYF	TGTGCCAGCAGCGCCCCTCTAGCGGGGGGATACAAAGAGACCCAGTACTTC
NA	15	NA	TRBV6-5	TRBJ1-6	CASSSPGNYNSPLHF	TGTGCCAGCAGTTCGCCCGGGAACTATAATTCACCCCTCCACTTT
TRBD1	14	NA	TRBV7-2	TRBJ1-1	CASSKLGQDFEAFF	TGTGCCAGCAGTAAGCTCGGACAGGACTTTGAAGCTTTCTTT
NA	13	NA	TRBV27	TRBJ2-1	CASSLRGAGEQFF	TGTGCCAGCAGTTTACGAGGGGCGGGTGAGCAGTTCTTC
NA	17	NA	TRBV6-1	TRBJ2-5	CASSAGVRGGVQETQYF	TGTGCCAGCAGTGCGGGGGTTCGTGGAGGGGTCCAAGAGACCCAGTACTTC
NA	12	NA	TRBV5-4	TRBJ2-4	CASRDSTNIQYF	TGTGCCAGCAGGGACTCGACGAACATTCAGTACTTC
TRBD2	15	NA	TRBV9	TRBJ2-1	CASSYSGEFYNEQFF	TGTGCCAGCAGCTATAGCGGGGAGTTCTACAATGAGCAGTTCTTC
NA	14	NA	TRBV9	TRBJ2-3	CASSPGQHTDTQYF	TGTGCCAGCAGCCCAGGACAGCACACAGATACGCAGTATTTT
TRBD1	15	NA	TRBV28	TRBJ1-2	CASSPLNRGSYGYTF	TGTGCCAGCAGCCCACTAAACAGGGGATCCTATGGCTACACCTTC
TRBD1	17	NA	TRBV7-2	TRBJ1-5	CASSPSRGQGRNQPQHF	TGTGCCAGCAGCCCTAGTAGGGGACAGGGTCGCAATCAGCCCCAGCATTTT
TRBD1	14	NA	TRBV6-5	TRBJ1-2	CASRLTTGGYGYTF	TGTGCCAGCAGACTTACGACAGGGGGCTATGGCTACACCTTC
TRBD1	20	few	TRBV4-3	TRBJ2-1	CASSQDRPGQGTFSYNEQFF	TGCGCCAGCAGCCAAGATCGCCCCGGACAGGGGACCTTCTCCTACAATGAGCAGTTCTTC
NA	12	NA	TRBV9	TRBJ2-7	CASSVDLYEQYF	TGTGCCAGCAGCGTAGATTTGTACGAGCAGTACTTC
NA	15	NA	TRBV5-1	TRBJ1-5	CASSLEGLFNQPQHF	TGCGCCAGCAGCTTGGAGGGACTCTTCAATCAGCCCCAGCATTTT
TRBD2	16	many	TRBV7-9	TRBJ2-3	CASSPGTRGFTDTQYF	TGTGCCAGCAGCCCCGGGACTAGGGGATTCACAGATACGCAGTATTTT
NA	13	NA	TRBV6-1	TRBJ1-1	CASSEGPWTEAFF	TGTGCCAGCAGTGAAGGACCGTGGACTGAAGCTTTCTTT
NA	13	once	TRBV7-3	TRBJ2-3	CASSLQGLDTQYF	TGTGCCAGCAGCTTACAGGGATTAGATACGCAGTATTTT
TRBD1	13	NA	TRBV11-2	TRBJ1-2	CASSSGQVEGYTF	TGTGCCAGCAGCTCGGGACAGGTCGAAGGCTACACCTTC
NA	15	NA	TRBV2	TRBJ1-4	CASSEEQGSNEKLFF	TGTGCCAGCAGTGAAGAACAGGGTTCTAATGAAAAACTGTTTTTT
NA	17	NA	TRBV10-3	TRBJ2-5	CAISGTSVPGAQETQYF	TGTGCCATCAGTGGCACATCGGTGCCGGGGGCACAGGAGACCCAGTACTTC
NA	15	NA	TRBV6-5	TRBJ1-4	CASSYSTGRHEKLFF	TGTGCCAGCAGTTACTCTACAGGGAGGCATGAAAAACTGTTTTTT
TRBD1	17	NA	TRBV28	TRBJ2-1	CASSFQGQDRSYNEQFF	TGTGCCAGCAGTTTCCAAGGACAGGATCGGTCCTACAATGAGCAGTTCTTC
NA	12	NA	TRBV7-9	TRBJ2-7	CASSPTGIEQYF	TGTGCCAGCAGCCCGACGGGGATTGAGCAGTACTTC
TRBD1	14	NA	TRBV4-1	TRBJ1-3	CASSNRGYGNTIYF	TGCGCCAGCAGCAACAGGGGCTACGGAAACACCATATATTTT
TRBD2	16	NA	TRBV7-6	TRBJ2-1	CASSFSLAGAYNEQFF	TGTGCCAGCAGCTTTTCCCTAGCGGGGGCCTACAATGAGCAGTTCTTC
NA	11	NA	TRBV28	TRBJ1-1	CASGTGTEAFF	TGTGCCAGCGGGACGGGCACTGAAGCTTTCTTT
NA	16	NA	TRBV12-1	TRBJ1-1	CASSHPWLGGEPEAFF	TGTGCCAGCAGCCATCCCTGGCTCGGGGGGGAACCTGAAGCTTTCTTT
TRBD2	15	NA	TRBV11-2	TRBJ2-7	CASSLASGSLYEQYF	TGTGCCAGCAGCTTAGCTAGCGGGTCCTTATACGAGCAGTACTTC
NA	12	NA	TRBV9	TRBJ1-1	CASSTPNTEAFF	TGTGCCAGCAGCACACCCAACACTGAAGCTTTCTTT